The T cell receptor (beta chain) described here comes from a study of Ad26.COV2.S vaccination and SARS-CoV-2 variants. For the study at large: As a participant in COV1001, the donor was in the Ad26.COV2.S trial arm. Ad26.COV2.S shots went into the muscle once or twice, 56 days apart.

The CDR3 is 14 amino acids. Germline V gene sequence: CDR1 MNHEY, CDR2 SVGEGT. The V end was cut by 5 bases, the J end by 11 bases, with 16 bases between. Generated by immunoSEQ multiplex PCR, the TCRdb table keeps only in-frame clones and is missing some. The table includes hundreds of thousands of clones, around 90% detected once. As to treatment: about 20 received Ad26.COV2.S at low or high dose, single or two shots; 5 received placebo; per-sample allocation not given. The study sampled participants on day 63 after the first vaccine or placebo injection. The V call is TRBV6-2 or TRBV6-3, the J call TRBJ1-6; a weak D match, TRBD1 (6 bases). Sequences were derived from peripheral blood, sampled in a trial of Ad26.COV2.S vaccine versus placebo. The clonotype originates from a person aged 18 to 65 who received the Ad26.COV2.S COVID-19 vaccine or a placebo. Here the CDR3 DNA reads TGTGCCAGCAGTGCCCCGGGACAACAAACACCCCTCCACTTT. It translates to CASSAPGQQTPLHF.